The next 17 T cell receptor beta chains were all read from a single sample in a study of blood T cell repertoires in COVID-19. Method: immunoSEQ multiplex PCR; TCRdb's copy keeps in-frame clones and lacks some. The table has some 520,000 clones, 89% seen once. Sequenced input: peripheral blood. All receptors derive from a man younger than 35 with COVID-19, enrolled during active disease.

The chain joins TRBV21-1 to TRBJ2-7; the DNA was not compared with TRBD1, the D call given in the table. TRBV21-1 is a known pseudogene. There are 17 residues in the CDR3. Here the CDR3 reads CASSKVPRGQGANEQYF. DNA for the CDR3: TGTGCCAGCAGCAAAGTCCCACGCGGACAGGGGGCCAACGAGCAGTACTTC.

This clone has just one count. The rearrangement links TRBV12-3 or TRBV12-4 to TRBJ2-7; D perhaps matches TRBD1 (5 bases). CDR3 length: 12 residues. Trimming removed 5 bases from V and 6 bases from J, with 11 bases in between. For the CDR3, the DNA is TGTGCCAGCAGTCCGGACACGGGCGAGCAGTACTTC. Protein product: CASSPDTGEQYF.

The rearrangement joins TRBV2 to TRBJ1-5, with unresolved D. The CDR3 runs to 16 residues. Germline CDR1 SNHLY, CDR2 FYNNEI. V dropped 2 bases and J dropped 0 bases, with 11 bases sitting between them. CDR3 residues: CASSEFWRYSNQPQHF. The CDR3 DNA is TGTGCCAGCAGTGAATTTTGGCGGTATAGCAATCAGCCCCAGCATTTT.

This chain connects TRBV5-5 to TRBJ2-3, with D perhaps TRBD1 (5 bases). This CDR3 region has 15 residues. Per germline, CDR1 SGHKS and CDR2 YYEKEE (reference sequence). V lost 5 bases and J lost 2, with 15 bases in between. CDR3 nucleotides: TGTGCCAGCAGAGGTGGGGCAGGGTTCACAGATACGCAGTATTTT. It is translated as CASRGGAGFTDTQYF.

The chain couples TRBV27 to TRBJ1-6; maybe TRBD1 (5 bases). The germline CDR1 and CDR2 sequences are MNHEY and SMNVEV (reference sequence). The CDR3 has 13 residues. V was trimmed by 6 bases and J by 8 bases, leaving 11 bases between them. CDR3 loop: CASREDIYSPLHF. The CDR3 region has the DNA TGTGCCAGCAGAGAGGACATCTATTCACCCCTCCACTTT.

CDR3 bases: TGTGCCAGCAGTTACACAGGGGATCAGACCGGGGAGCTGTTTTTT. It encodes CASSYTGDQTGELFF. This chain uses TRBV6-5 with TRBJ2-2; TRBD1 matches at 7 bases. Germline loops: CDR1 MNHEY, CDR2 SVGAGI. The length of the CDR3 is 15 residues. The V and J ends lost 2 bases and 5 bases, in that order; junction bases with no gene match: 5.

Only a few counts were recorded for this clone. The genes are TRBV5-1 and TRBJ2-2; D is perhaps TRBD1 (5 bases). Looked up from germline, CDR1 is SGHRS and CDR2 is YFSETQ. Trimming shortened V by 5 bases and J by 3 bases, and 11 bases separated the two germline ends. The CDR3 runs to 14 residues. CDR3 sequence (DNA): TGCGCCAGCAGGCTAACAGGATACACCGGGGAGCTGTTTTTT. It codes for CASRLTGYTGELFF.

The chain uses TRBV5-1 and TRBJ2-2; no clear D. V lost 5 bases to trimming and J lost 0 bases, with 5 bases between them. The CDR3 length is 13 residues. From germline, CDR1 is SGHRS and CDR2 YFSETQ. CDR3 region: CASSSANTGELFF. CDR3 DNA sequence: TGCGCCAGCAGTTCTGCGAACACCGGGGAGCTGTTTTTT. Together with reference TRBV5-1 and TRBJ2-2, the CDR3 gives the full variable domain: KAGVTQTPRYLIKTRGQQVTLSCSPISGHRSVSWYQQTPGQGLQFLFEYFSETQRNKGNFPGRFSGRQFSNSRSEMNVSTLELGDSALYLCASSSANTGELFFGEGSRLTVL.

The rearrangement links TRBV7-7 to TRBJ2-1; 9 nucleotides agree with TRBD1. The junction had 6 bases not matched to a gene; V was cut back by 5 bases and J by 7 bases. Germline V lookup: CDR1 SSHAT, CDR2 FNYEAQ (reference sequence). The CDR3 spans 14 residues. CDR3: CASSRGQGSNEQFF. CDR3 nucleotide sequence: TGTGCCAGCAGCCGGGGACAGGGTTCGAATGAGCAGTTCTTC.

This clone appeared once. The V call is TRBV7-9, the J call TRBJ1-2; D is ambiguous. V lost 0 bases and J 8 bases, leaving 10 bases between the germline ends. The CDR3 runs 13 residues. Germline V gene sequence: CDR1 SEHNR, CDR2 FQNEAQ (reference sequence). CDR3 nucleotides: TGTGCCAGCAGCTTAGCGTTTGGCTGGGGCTACACCTTC. This codes for CASSLAFGWGYTF.

The gene calls are TRBV7-9 and TRBJ1-3; D unclear. The V gene's germline CDR1 is SEHNR and CDR2 FQNEAQ (reference sequence). The ends were cut back, 5 bases at V and 0 bases at J, with 8 bases in the middle. CDR3 length: 14 amino acids. The CDR3 DNA reads as TGTGCCAGCAGCGAATCCGGCTCTGGAAACACCATATATTTT. Its protein is CASSESGSGNTIYF.

The chain uses TRBV18 and TRBJ2-1; the match to TRBD1 covers 7 bases. After removal of 3 bases from V and 9 bases from J, the junction contained 8 bases not matched to a gene. This CDR3 comprises 14 residues. CDR1 is KGHSH and CDR2 is LQKENI in the germline V gene. In DNA, the CDR3 is TGTGCCAGCTCACCGGGGGACAGTATTGGTGAGCAGTTCTTC. Amino acids: CASSPGDSIGEQFF.

The chain uses TRBV5-1 and TRBJ2-2, with D possibly matching TRBD1 (6 bases). The ends were cut back, 5 bases at V and 0 bases at J, with 14 bases in the middle. This CDR3 is 16 amino acids long. CDR1 and CDR2 (germline): SGHRS, YFSETQ. CDR3 sequence (DNA): TGCGCCAGCAGTAACACAGGGTCAGCGAACACCGGGGAGCTGTTTTTT. It yields the protein CASSNTGSANTGELFF.

This chain joins TRBV14 and TRBJ2-1; 11 positions match TRBD2. With V trimmed by 4 bases and J by 7 bases, 6 bases remained unmatched. From germline, CDR1 is SGHDN and CDR2 FVKESK. The CDR3 has 15 amino acids. The CDR3 coding sequence is TGTGCCAGCAGCCGAACTAGCGGGAGTAGGAATGAGCAGTTCTTC. Amino acid sequence: CASSRTSGSRNEQFF. The full variable domain, its missing parts supplied by reference TRBV14 and TRBJ2-1, is EAGVTQFPSHSVIEKGQTVTLRCDPISGHDNLYWYRRVMGKEIKFLLHFVKESKQDESGMPNNRFLAERTGGTYSTLKVQPAELEDSGVYFCASSRTSGSRNEQFFGPGTRLTVL.

The chain combines TRBV19 with TRBJ1-6; D is ambiguous. The CDR3 covers 13 residues. Germline lookup yields CDR1 LNHDA and CDR2 SQIVND (reference sequence). Trimming left V 4 bases short and J 13 bases short, with 14 bases between. CDR3 bases: TGTGCCAGTAGTAGTGAGGGTTTAAACCCCCTCCACTTT. Its translation: CASSSEGLNPLHF.

The chain uses TRBV11-2 and TRBJ1-1; TRBD1 might be the D (5 bases). Germline CDR1 reads SGHAT; CDR2 reads FQNNGV. This CDR3 is 13 amino acids long. The V and J ends lost 4 bases and 3 bases respectively, with 9 bases between them. CDR3 sequence: CASSSQAHTEAFF. In nucleotides, the CDR3 is TGTGCCAGCAGCTCACAGGCACACACTGAAGCTTTCTTT.

The rearrangement joins TRBV2 to TRBJ2-7; D might be TRBD1 (5 bases). Germline V gene data show CDR1 as SNHLY and CDR2 as FYNNEI. The germline V and J ends were trimmed by 0 bases and 6 bases, with 9 bases remaining between them. The CDR3 extends over 13 amino acids. The CDR3 sequence: CASSEASGREQYF. The CDR3 DNA reads TGTGCCAGCAGTGAAGCGTCAGGGCGCGAGCAGTACTTC.